This T cell receptor (beta chain) was sequenced in a study of T-cell memory formation after mild COVID-19. General study points: Some clones that responded turned up in pre-infection memory, which suggests that cross-reactive memory joined in.

A single count supports this clonotype. As yet, its antigen is unknown. TCRdb re-derived calls from the 5' RACE reads in MiXCR, one entry per CDR3 protein. The table includes more than 120,000 distinct CDR3 sequences, over 15% detected once. Trimming removed 1 base from V and 6 bases from J, with 16 bases in between. Germline V CDR1 and CDR2: SGDLS, YYNGEE. This CDR3 region has 15 residues. The chain joins TRBV9 to TRBJ1-2; D is uncertain. The receptor was isolated from an adult woman who had mild COVID-19 (a few samples of this study predate the infection). Cell type and time point are not known. Sequencing input: PBMCs or a T cell subset sorted from them (not recorded which). CDR3 sequence (DNA): TGTGCCAGCAGCGTACACGGGAGTCTAACGGATGGCTACACCTTC. It codes for CASSVHGSLTDGYTF.